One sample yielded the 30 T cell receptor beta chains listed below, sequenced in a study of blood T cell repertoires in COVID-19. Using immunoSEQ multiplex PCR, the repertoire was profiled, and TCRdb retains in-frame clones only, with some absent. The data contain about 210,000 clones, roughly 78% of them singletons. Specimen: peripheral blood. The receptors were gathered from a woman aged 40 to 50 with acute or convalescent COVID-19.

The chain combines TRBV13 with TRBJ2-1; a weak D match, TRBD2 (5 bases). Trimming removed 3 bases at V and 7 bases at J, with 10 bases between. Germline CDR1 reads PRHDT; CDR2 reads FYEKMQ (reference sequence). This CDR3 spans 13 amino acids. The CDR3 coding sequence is TGTGCCAGCAGCTTGGACTCACAAAATGAGCAGTTCTTC. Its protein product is CASSLDSQNEQFF.

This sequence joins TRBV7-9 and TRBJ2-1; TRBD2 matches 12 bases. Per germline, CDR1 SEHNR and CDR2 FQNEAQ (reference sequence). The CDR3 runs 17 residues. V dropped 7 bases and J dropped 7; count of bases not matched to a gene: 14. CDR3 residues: CASTSMETSGSRNEQFF. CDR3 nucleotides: TGTGCCAGCACCTCTATGGAGACTAGCGGGAGCAGGAATGAGCAGTTCTTC.

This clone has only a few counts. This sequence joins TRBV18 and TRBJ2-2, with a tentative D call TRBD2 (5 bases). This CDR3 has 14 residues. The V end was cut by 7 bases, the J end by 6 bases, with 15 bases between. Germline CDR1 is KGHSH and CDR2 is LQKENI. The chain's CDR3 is CASCGSVLSGELFF. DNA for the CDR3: TGTGCCAGCTGCGGGTCAGTCCTTTCCGGGGAGCTGTTTTTT.

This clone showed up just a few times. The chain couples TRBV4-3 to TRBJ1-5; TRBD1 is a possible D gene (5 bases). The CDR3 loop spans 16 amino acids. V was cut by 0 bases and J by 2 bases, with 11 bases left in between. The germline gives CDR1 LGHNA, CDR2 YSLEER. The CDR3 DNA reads TGCGCCAGCAGCCAAGATTTAACAGGCGGCAATCAGCCCCAGCATTTT. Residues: CASSQDLTGGNQPQHF.

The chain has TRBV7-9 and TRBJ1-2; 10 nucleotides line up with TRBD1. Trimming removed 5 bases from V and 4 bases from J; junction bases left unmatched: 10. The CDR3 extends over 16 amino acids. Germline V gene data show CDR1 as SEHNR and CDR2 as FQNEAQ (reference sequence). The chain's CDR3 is CASSHYRDRGSYGYTF. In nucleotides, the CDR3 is TGTGCCAGCAGCCACTACCGGGACAGGGGATCCTATGGCTACACCTTC. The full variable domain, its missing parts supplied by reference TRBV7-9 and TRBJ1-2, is DTGVSQNPRHKITKRGQNVTFRCDPISEHNRLYWYRQTLGQGPEFLTYFQNEAQLEKSRLLSDRFSAERPKGSFSTLEIQRTEQGDSAMYLCASSHYRDRGSYGYTFGSGTRLTVV.

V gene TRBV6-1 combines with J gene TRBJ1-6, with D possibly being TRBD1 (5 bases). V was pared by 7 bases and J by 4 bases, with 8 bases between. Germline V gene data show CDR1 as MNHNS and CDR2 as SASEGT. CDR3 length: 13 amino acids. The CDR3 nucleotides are TGTGCCAGCAAAGACAGTTATAATTCACCCCTCCACTTT. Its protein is CASKDSYNSPLHF.

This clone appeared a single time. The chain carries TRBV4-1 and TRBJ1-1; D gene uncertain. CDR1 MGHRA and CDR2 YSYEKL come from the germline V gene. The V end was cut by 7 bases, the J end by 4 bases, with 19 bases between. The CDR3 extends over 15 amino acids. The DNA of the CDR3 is TGCGCCAGCACTTCCGGCCATCAGGCGGGCACTGAAGCTTTCTTT. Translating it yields CASTSGHQAGTEAFF.

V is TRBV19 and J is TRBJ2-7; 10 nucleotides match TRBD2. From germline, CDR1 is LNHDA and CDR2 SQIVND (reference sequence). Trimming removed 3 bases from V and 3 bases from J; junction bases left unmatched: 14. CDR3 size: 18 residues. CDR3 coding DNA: TGTGCCAGTAGTATCGGAGCGGGAGGGCCGGTAGGGGGCTACGAGCAGTACTTC. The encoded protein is CASSIGAGGPVGGYEQYF. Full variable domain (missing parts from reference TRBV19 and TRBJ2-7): DGGITQSPKYLFRKEGQNVTLSCEQNLNHDAMYWYRQDPGQGLRLIYYSQIVNDFQKGDIAEGYSVSREKKESFPLTVTSAQKNPTAFYLCASSIGAGGPVGGYEQYFGPGTRLTVT.

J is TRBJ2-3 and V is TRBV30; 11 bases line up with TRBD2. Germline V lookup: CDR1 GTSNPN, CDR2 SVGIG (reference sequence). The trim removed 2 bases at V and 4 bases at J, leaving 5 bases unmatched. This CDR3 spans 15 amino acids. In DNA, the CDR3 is TGTGCCTGGAGTTTAGCGGGAGGGGGCGCAGATACGCAGTATTTT. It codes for CAWSLAGGGADTQYF.

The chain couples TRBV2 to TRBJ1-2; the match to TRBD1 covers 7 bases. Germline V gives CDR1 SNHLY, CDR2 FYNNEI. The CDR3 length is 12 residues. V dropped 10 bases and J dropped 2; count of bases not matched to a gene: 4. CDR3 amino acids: CAIGTENYGYTF. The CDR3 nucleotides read TGTGCCATCGGGACAGAGAACTATGGCTACACCTTC.

This CDR3 reads CASSVSGAGNTIYF. For the CDR3, the DNA is TGCGCCAGCAGCGTCTCAGGGGCTGGAAACACCATATATTTT. The chain recombines TRBV5-1 with TRBJ1-3, with TRBD1 as a possible D gene (6 bases). The ends were cut back, 4 bases at V and 2 bases at J, with 10 bases in the middle. Per germline, CDR1 SGHRS and CDR2 YFSETQ. The CDR3 loop spans 14 amino acids. The full variable domain, in which reference TRBV5-1 and TRBJ1-3 provide the parts outside the CDR3, is KAGVTQTPRYLIKTRGQQVTLSCSPISGHRSVSWYQQTPGQGLQFLFEYFSETQRNKGNFPGRFSGRQFSNSRSEMNVSTLELGDSALYLCASSVSGAGNTIYFGEGSWLTVV.

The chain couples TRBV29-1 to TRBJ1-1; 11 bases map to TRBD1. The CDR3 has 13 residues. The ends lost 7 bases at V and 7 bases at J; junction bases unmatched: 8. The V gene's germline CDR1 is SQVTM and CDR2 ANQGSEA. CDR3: CSGRTGGAGEAFF. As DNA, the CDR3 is TGCAGCGGCCGGACAGGGGGCGCGGGTGAAGCTTTCTTT.

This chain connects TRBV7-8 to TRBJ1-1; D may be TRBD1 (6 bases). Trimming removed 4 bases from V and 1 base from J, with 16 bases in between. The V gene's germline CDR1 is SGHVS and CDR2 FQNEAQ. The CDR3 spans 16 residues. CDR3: CASSSSVGGANTEAFF. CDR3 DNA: TGTGCCAGCAGCTCCAGTGTTGGGGGCGCGAACACTGAAGCTTTCTTT.

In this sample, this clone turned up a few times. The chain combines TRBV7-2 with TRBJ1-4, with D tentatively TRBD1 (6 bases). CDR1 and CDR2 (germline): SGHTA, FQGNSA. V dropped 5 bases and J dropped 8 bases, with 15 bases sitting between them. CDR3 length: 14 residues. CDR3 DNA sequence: TGTGCCAGCAGCCGGGGGGGCAGGTCGGAAAAACTGTTTTTT. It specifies CASSRGGRSEKLFF.

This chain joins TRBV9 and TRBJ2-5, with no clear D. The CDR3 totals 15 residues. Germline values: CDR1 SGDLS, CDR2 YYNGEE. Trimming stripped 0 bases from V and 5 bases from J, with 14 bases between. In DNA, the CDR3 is TGTGCCAGCAGCGTAGCTTTCGGTTTCCGGGAGACCCAGTACTTC. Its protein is CASSVAFGFRETQYF.

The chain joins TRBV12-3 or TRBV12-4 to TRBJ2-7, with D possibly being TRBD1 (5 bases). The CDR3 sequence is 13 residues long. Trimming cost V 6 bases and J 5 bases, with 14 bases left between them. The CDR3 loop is CASRAGIVHEQYF. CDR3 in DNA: TGTGCCAGCAGGGCAGGGATCGTCCACGAGCAGTACTTC.

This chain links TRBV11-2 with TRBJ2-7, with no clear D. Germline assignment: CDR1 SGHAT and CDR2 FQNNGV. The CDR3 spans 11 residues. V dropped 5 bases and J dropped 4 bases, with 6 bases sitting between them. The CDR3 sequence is CASSITYEQYF. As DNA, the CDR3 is TGTGCCAGCAGCATAACTTACGAGCAGTACTTC.

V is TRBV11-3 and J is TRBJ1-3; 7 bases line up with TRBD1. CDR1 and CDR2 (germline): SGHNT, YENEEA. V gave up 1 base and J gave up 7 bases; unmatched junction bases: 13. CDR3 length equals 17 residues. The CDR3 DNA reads TGTGCCAGCAGCTTAGCCGAGACAGTCCCCAGGGGGAACACCATATATTTT. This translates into CASSLAETVPRGNTIYF.

CDR3 in amino acids: CASSFGGSKGYTF. The CDR3 DNA is TGTGCCAGCAGTTTTGGAGGGTCTAAGGGCTACACCTTC. The chain is built from TRBV28 and TRBJ1-2; D remains unclear. The CDR3 consists of 13 residues. CDR1 and CDR2 from the germline V gene are MDHEN and SYDVKM. Trimming left V 3 bases short and J 8 bases short, with 13 bases between.

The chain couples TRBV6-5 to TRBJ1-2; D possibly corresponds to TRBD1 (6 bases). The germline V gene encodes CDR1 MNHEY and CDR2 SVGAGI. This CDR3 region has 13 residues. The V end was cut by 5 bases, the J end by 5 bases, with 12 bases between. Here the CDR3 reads CASSTGNGYGYTF. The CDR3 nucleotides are TGTGCCAGCAGTACAGGGAACGGTTATGGCTACACCTTC.

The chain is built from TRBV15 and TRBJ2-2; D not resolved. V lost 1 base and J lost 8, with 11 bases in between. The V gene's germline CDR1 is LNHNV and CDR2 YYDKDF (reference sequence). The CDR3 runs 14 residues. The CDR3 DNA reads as TGTGCCACCAGCAGAGTGGGCTCTGGGGGGGAGCTGTTTTTT. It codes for CATSRVGSGGELFF.

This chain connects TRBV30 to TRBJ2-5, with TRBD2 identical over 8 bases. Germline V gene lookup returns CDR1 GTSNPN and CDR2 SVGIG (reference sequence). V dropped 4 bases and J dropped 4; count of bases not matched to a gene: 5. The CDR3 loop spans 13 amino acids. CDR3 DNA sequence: TGTGCCTGGAAGCGGGGGTTGGGAGAGACCCAGTACTTC. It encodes CAWKRGLGETQYF.

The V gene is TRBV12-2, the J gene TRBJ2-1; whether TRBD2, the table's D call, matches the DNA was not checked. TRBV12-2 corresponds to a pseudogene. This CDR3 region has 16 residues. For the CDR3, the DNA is TGTGCAAGTCGCTTAAATGACTTCGGCTCCTACAATGAGCAGTTCTTC. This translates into CASRLNDFGSYNEQFF.

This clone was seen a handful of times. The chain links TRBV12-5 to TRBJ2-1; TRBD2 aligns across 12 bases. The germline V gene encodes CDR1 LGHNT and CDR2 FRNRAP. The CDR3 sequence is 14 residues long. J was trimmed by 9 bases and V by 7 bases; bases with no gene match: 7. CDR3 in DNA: TGTGCTAGTGCCCCTAGCGGGGGGGTAGGTGAGCAGTTCTTC. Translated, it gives CASAPSGGVGEQFF.

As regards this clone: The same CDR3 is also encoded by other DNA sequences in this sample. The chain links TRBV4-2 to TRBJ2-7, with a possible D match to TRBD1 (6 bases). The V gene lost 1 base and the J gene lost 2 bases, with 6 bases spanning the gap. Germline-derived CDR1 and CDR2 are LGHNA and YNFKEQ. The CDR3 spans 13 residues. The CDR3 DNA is TGTGCCAGCAGCCAAGGACAGGCCTACGAGCAGTACTTC. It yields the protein CASSQGQAYEQYF.

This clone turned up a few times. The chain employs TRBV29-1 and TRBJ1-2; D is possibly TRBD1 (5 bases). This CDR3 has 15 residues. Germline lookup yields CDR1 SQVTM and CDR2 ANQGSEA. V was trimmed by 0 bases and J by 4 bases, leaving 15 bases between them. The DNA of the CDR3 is TGCAGCGTTGAAGATCTTAGGGGTTCCGGCTATGGCTACACCTTC. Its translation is CSVEDLRGSGYGYTF.

The DNA of the CDR3 is TGTGCCAGCAGAATAGGAAACACCATATATTTT. Its translation: CASRIGNTIYF. The chain joins TRBV12-3 or TRBV12-4 to TRBJ1-3; D not resolved. The CDR3 totals 11 residues. V lost 6 bases, J lost 4 bases, and 4 bases lay in between.

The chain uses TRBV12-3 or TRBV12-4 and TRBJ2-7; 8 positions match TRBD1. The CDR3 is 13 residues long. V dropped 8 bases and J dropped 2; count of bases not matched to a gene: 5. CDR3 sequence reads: CASGTQGAYEQYF. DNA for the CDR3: TGTGCCAGCGGAACACAGGGGGCCTACGAGCAGTACTTC.

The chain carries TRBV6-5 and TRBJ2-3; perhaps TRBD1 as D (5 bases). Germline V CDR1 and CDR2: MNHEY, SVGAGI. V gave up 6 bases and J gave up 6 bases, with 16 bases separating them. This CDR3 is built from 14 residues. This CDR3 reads CASRLVGSGDTQYF. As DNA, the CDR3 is TGTGCCAGCAGATTAGTGGGGTCAGGGGATACGCAGTATTTT.

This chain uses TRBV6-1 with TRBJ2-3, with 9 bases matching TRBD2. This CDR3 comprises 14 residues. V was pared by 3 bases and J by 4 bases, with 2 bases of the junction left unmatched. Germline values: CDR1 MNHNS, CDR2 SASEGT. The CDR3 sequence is CASSDAGGADTQYF. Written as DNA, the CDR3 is TGTGCCAGCAGTGATGCGGGGGGGGCAGATACGCAGTATTTT.